The 30 T cell receptor beta chains below were found in one sample sequenced in a study of spatial heterogeneity in lung cancer. What these receptors recognize is not known. Study-wide points: In tumors, expanded intratumoral alpha and beta TCR counts tracked mutation counts.

One entry per CDR3 protein results from TCRdb running MiXCR on the 5' RACE reads. The table has about 100,000 distinct CDR3 sequences, roughly 4.5% seen once. This sample's time point: sample taken at primary tumor resection. The starting material was lung tumor tissue, obtained at surgery. These receptors all come from a male donor with early-stage non-small cell lung cancer.

This clonotype showed up many times. The chain uses TRBV20-1 and TRBJ1-5; D uncertain. Trimming removed 4 bases from V and 5 bases from J, with 15 bases in between. Germline lookup yields CDR1 DFQATT and CDR2 SNEGSKA (reference sequence). This CDR3 comprises 14 residues. The CDR3 region is CSAKEVRGDQPQHF. The CDR3 coding sequence is TGCAGTGCTAAGGAAGTCAGAGGTGATCAGCCCCAGCATTTT.

The sample holds many counts of this clonotype. J is TRBJ2-1 and V is TRBV7-6; D possibly matches TRBD1 or TRBD2 (5 bases each). Germline V lookup: CDR1 SGHVS, CDR2 FNYEAQ. V lost 1 base and J lost 6, with 10 bases in between. CDR3 length equals 14 residues. CDR3 nucleotides: TGTGCCAGCAGCTTAGTCCTTGGGGGCAATGAGCAGTTCTTC. Translated: CASSLVLGGNEQFF. The full variable domain, completed using reference TRBV7-6 and TRBJ2-1, is GAGVSQSPRYKVTKRGQDVALRCDPISGHVSLYWYRQALGQGPEFLTYFNYEAQQDKSGLPNDRFSAERPEGSISTLTIQRTEQRDSAMYRCASSLVLGGNEQFFGPGTRLTVL.

The chain joins TRBV4-1 to TRBJ1-1; TRBD1 matches 7 bases. The CDR3 has 15 amino acids. CDR1 is MGHRA, CDR2 YSYEKL, per germline. V shed 0 bases and J 5 bases; nucleotides not matched to a gene: 6. For the CDR3, the DNA is TGCGCCAGCAGCCAAGACCCCGGCAGGGGGACTGAAGCTTTCTTT. Translating it yields CASSQDPGRGTEAFF.

This clonotype came up a few times. V and J are TRBV28 and TRBJ2-7; TRBD1 aligns across 7 bases. With V trimmed by 6 bases and J by 2 bases, 10 bases remained unmatched. The CDR3 consists of 15 residues. From germline, CDR1 is MDHEN and CDR2 SYDVKM. CDR3: CASSQLRGGAYEQYF. DNA for the CDR3: TGTGCCAGCAGCCAACTGAGAGGGGGCGCCTACGAGCAGTACTTC.

This clonotype was picked up a small number of times. The chain employs TRBV20-1 and TRBJ2-5; D unclear. Germline CDR1 reads DFQATT; CDR2 reads SNEGSKA (reference sequence). This CDR3 comprises 13 residues. V was shortened by 3 bases and J by 5 bases, with 13 bases between the two germline ends. The CDR3: CSASVGSPETQYF. The CDR3 nucleotides are TGCAGTGCTAGCGTGGGTTCTCCTGAGACCCAGTACTTC.

This clonotype was counted between two and nine times. The chain links TRBV9 to TRBJ2-5, with a possible D match to TRBD1 (5 bases). Germline V lookup: CDR1 SGDLS, CDR2 YYNGEE. Trimming shortened V by 4 bases and J by 4 bases, and 14 bases separated the two germline ends. This CDR3 contains 14 residues. In nucleotides, the CDR3 is TGTGCCAGCAGCATCACCTCAGGGCCAGAGACCCAGTACTTC. It codes for CASSITSGPETQYF.

The chain carries TRBV3-1 and TRBJ1-5, with a possible D match to TRBD1 (6 bases). V was trimmed by 4 bases and J by 6 bases, leaving 19 bases between them. Germline V gene sequence: CDR1 LGHDT, CDR2 YNNKEL (reference sequence). The CDR3 is made up of 16 amino acids. The CDR3 coding sequence is TGTGCCAGCAGCCTAGGGGGGGGGCCTTTGGCTCAGCCCCAGCATTTT. Protein sequence: CASSLGGGPLAQPQHF.

This clonotype turned up a few times. The V gene is TRBV7-9, the J gene TRBJ2-5, with D possibly being TRBD2 (6 bases). The CDR3 extends over 14 amino acids. V lost 9 bases, J lost 2 bases, and 16 bases lay in between. CDR1 and CDR2 from the germline V gene are SEHNR and FQNEAQ (reference sequence). CDR3 nucleotides: TGTGCCAGTCGTAGTGGGGAGGATCAAGAGACCCAGTACTTC. This gives the protein CASRSGEDQETQYF.

This clonotype was counted at least ten times. The V gene is TRBV7-2, the J gene TRBJ2-5, with D possibly being TRBD2 (6 bases). CDR1 is SGHTA, CDR2 FQGNSA, per germline. Trimming removed 8 bases from V and 4 bases from J, with 14 bases in between. This CDR3 is built from 13 residues. Written as DNA, the CDR3 is TGTGCCAGCCGCCTGGTGGGAGGAGAGACCCAGTACTTC. Translating it yields CASRLVGGETQYF.

As for this clonotype: A clone one base away is much larger, so this may be a read error. V and J are TRBV28 and TRBJ1-3; D not certain. Trimming pared 5 bases from V and 2 bases from J, leaving 10 bases between. The CDR3 is 14 residues long. CDR1 is MDHEN, CDR2 SYDVKM, per germline. DNA for the CDR3: TGTGCCAGCAGTGATGGGTGCCCTGGAAACACCATATATTTT. Translation gives CASSDGCPGNTIYF.

With regard to this clonotype: A much larger clone differs by one base, so this may be a read error. V gene TRBV6-5 combines with J gene TRBJ1-2; 7 bases agree with TRBD1. Germline trimming cut 6 bases from V and 7 bases from J; bases unmatched to any gene: 8. Per germline, CDR1 MNHEY and CDR2 SVGAGI. The CDR3 is made up of 13 amino acids. CDR3: CASRRDRDFGYTF. Here the CDR3 DNA reads TGTGCCAGCAGACGAGACAGGGACTTTGGCTACACCTTC.

There are many counts of this clonotype. The rearrangement uses TRBV11-2 and TRBJ2-2, with unresolved D. The germline CDR1 and CDR2 sequences are SGHAT and FQNNGV. The CDR3 has 13 amino acids. The ends were cut back, 6 bases at V and 6 bases at J, with 11 bases in the middle. CDR3 nucleotides: TGTGCCAGCAGGTCCCTCCTGGCCGGGGAGCTGTTTTTT. Residues: CASRSLLAGELFF.

This rearrangement joins TRBV7-9 to TRBJ2-3; 10 positions agree with TRBD2. In germline, CDR1 is SEHNR, CDR2 FQNEAQ (reference sequence). The ends lost 4 bases at V and 4 bases at J; junction bases unmatched: 11. The CDR3 totals 17 residues. This CDR3 is CASSSTNEREGSDTQYF. The CDR3 DNA sequence: TGTGCCAGCAGCTCCACCAATGAGCGGGAGGGTTCAGATACGCAGTATTTT. The full variable domain, completed using reference TRBV7-9 and TRBJ2-3, is DTGVSQNPRHKITKRGQNVTFRCDPISEHNRLYWYRQTLGQGPEFLTYFQNEAQLEKSRLLSDRFSAERPKGSFSTLEIQRTEQGDSAMYLCASSSTNEREGSDTQYFGPGTRLTVL.

This clonotype was observed at least ten times. This sequence joins TRBV5-6 and TRBJ2-4, with D possibly matching TRBD2 (6 bases). CDR3 length: 13 amino acids. Germline V CDR1 and CDR2: SGHDT, YYEEEE. Trimming stripped 1 base from V and 7 bases from J, with 9 bases between. CDR3 sequence reads: CASSLSGANIQYF. Written as DNA, the CDR3 is TGTGCCAGCAGCTTGTCGGGAGCTAACATTCAGTACTTC. The full variable domain, completed using reference TRBV5-6 and TRBJ2-4, is DAGVTQSPTHLIKTRGQQVTLRCSPKSGHDTVSWYQQALGQGPQFIFQYYEEEERQRGNFPDRFSGHQFPNYSSELNVNALLLGDSALYLCASSLSGANIQYFGAGTRLSVL.

A note on this clonotype: This may stem from a read error, because a much larger clone lies one nucleotide away. The gene calls are TRBV6-2 or TRBV6-3 and TRBJ2-1, with TRBD2 as a possible D gene (6 bases). Germline assignment: CDR1 MNHEY and CDR2 SVGEGT. This CDR3 spans 14 amino acids. The CDR3 here is CVSGTGVMSHEQFF. The CDR3 region has the DNA TGTGTCAGCGGCACGGGGGTCATGTCCCATGAGCAGTTCTTC.

This clonotype was seen at least ten times. This chain uses TRBV7-2 with TRBJ1-4; D remains unclear. The CDR3 loop spans 13 amino acids. V was shortened by 1 base and J by 5 bases, with 5 bases between the two germline ends. Germline CDR1 SGHTA, CDR2 FQGNSA. CDR3 DNA: TGTGCCAGCAGCTTAGGACGAAATGAAAAACTGTTTTTT. This sequence encodes CASSLGRNEKLFF.

This clonotype has a count of ten or more. A read error may produce the germline difference seen at one junction end. The chain couples TRBV4-1 to TRBJ2-5, with 8 positions matching TRBD2. The CDR3 sequence is 15 residues long. Germline assignment: CDR1 MGHRA and CDR2 YSYEKL. The CDR3 here is CASSQDSGAGLALLF. In DNA form, the CDR3 reads TGCGCCAGCAGCCAAGATAGTGGGGCTGGACTAGCCCTCCTTTTC.

The chain has TRBV7-9 and TRBJ2-4; 8 nucleotides align to TRBD1. This CDR3 contains 16 residues. Germline V gives CDR1 SEHNR, CDR2 FQNEAQ (reference sequence). Trimming cost V 5 bases and J 1 base; bases outside gene matches: 7. The CDR3 region has the DNA TGTGCCAGCAGCCTTGGACAGGGAGTGGCCAAAAACATTCAGTACTTC. This sequence encodes CASSLGQGVAKNIQYF.

The V gene is TRBV12-5, the J gene TRBJ2-1; 13 nucleotides line up with TRBD2. V trimming: 7 bases; J trimming: 8 bases; junction bases outside the gene matches: 5. The V gene's germline CDR1 is LGHNT and CDR2 FRNRAP. The CDR3 loop spans 14 amino acids. In DNA, the CDR3 is TGTGCTAGTGCCGGACTAGCGGGAGTGGATGAGCAGTTCTTC. Translation: CASAGLAGVDEQFF.

Turning to this clonotype: A read error may be the cause here, since a much bigger clone is one base away. The DNA for the CDR3 is TGCGCCAGCAGCCGGATAGGGGGGTACAAGCAGTACTTC. Translated, it gives CASSRIGGYKQYF. The gene calls are TRBV5-1 and TRBJ2-7, with D perhaps given as TRBD1 or TRBD2 (6 bases each). The CDR3 has 13 amino acids. V lost 4 bases, J lost 8 bases, and 16 bases lay in between. CDR1 SGHRS and CDR2 YFSETQ come from the germline V gene.

This clonotype occurred many times. The rearrangement joins TRBV2 to TRBJ2-1; no firm D call. Germline V gene sequence: CDR1 SNHLY, CDR2 FYNNEI. This CDR3 has 10 amino acids. Trimming took 7 bases from V and 7 from J, leaving 5 bases between them. The chain's CDR3 is CASKGNEQFF. In DNA, the CDR3 is TGTGCCAGCAAAGGGAATGAGCAGTTCTTC.

This rearrangement joins TRBV18 to TRBJ1-5; no clear D. Trimming took off 0 bases at V and 4 bases at J, with 7 bases between the two ends. The CDR3 runs 14 residues. Per germline, CDR1 KGHSH and CDR2 LQKENI. CDR3 residues: CASSPPGLNQPQHF. As DNA, the CDR3 is TGTGCCAGCTCACCACCGGGATTAAATCAGCCCCAGCATTTT.

About this clonotype: A much larger clone is a single base away; this may be a read error. V gene TRBV6-2 or TRBV6-3 combines with J gene TRBJ2-2; possible D gene TRBD2, 6 bases. Germline loops: CDR1 MNHEY, CDR2 SVGEGT. CDR3 size: 14 residues. The chain's CDR3 is CASCYVGGSGELFF. For the CDR3, the DNA is TGTGCCAGCTGTTATGTAGGAGGGTCCGGGGAGCTGTTTTTT.

The genes are TRBV20-1 and TRBJ2-1; 8 positions match TRBD2. CDR3 length: 13 residues. Germline V gene data show CDR1 as DFQATT and CDR2 as SNEGSKA (reference sequence). The V and J ends lost 4 bases and 4 bases, in that order; junction bases with no gene match: 3. CDR3 region: CSATLADYNEQFF. Written as DNA, the CDR3 is TGCAGTGCTACACTAGCGGATTACAATGAGCAGTTCTTC.

This clonotype was detected a few times. The chain recombines TRBV7-9 with TRBJ2-3; D might be TRBD1 or TRBD2, each matching 5 bases. The CDR3 is 16 residues long. Germline V CDR1 and CDR2: SEHNR, FQNEAQ (reference sequence). Deletions cut 5 bases from V and 5 bases from J, with 20 bases between. This CDR3 reads CASSPGTGYALDTQYF. The CDR3 DNA follows: TGTGCCAGCAGCCCCGGGACCGGTTACGCTTTAGATACGCAGTATTTT.

This clonotype has at least ten counts. The J gene is TRBJ2-1, the V gene TRBV7-9; 12 nucleotides line up with TRBD2. Looked up from germline, CDR1 is SEHNR and CDR2 is FQNEAQ (reference sequence). The CDR3 covers 14 residues. The trim removed 8 bases at V and 4 bases at J, leaving 3 bases unmatched. CDR3 sequence reads: CASCLAGGYNEQFF. CDR3 in DNA: TGTGCCAGCTGCCTAGCGGGAGGGTACAATGAGCAGTTCTTC.

This clonotype came up many times. The V call is TRBV29-1, the J call TRBJ2-1, with D possibly TRBD2 on 6 matching bases. Germline V gene data show CDR1 as SQVTM and CDR2 as ANQGSEA. Trimming left V 5 bases short and J 9 bases short, with 20 bases between. The CDR3 extends over 14 amino acids. The DNA for the CDR3 is TGCAGCGTTCGCCTGGGACTGCCATTTGGTGAGCAGTTCTTC. Protein: CSVRLGLPFGEQFF.

This clonotype came up many times. This chain links TRBV20-1 with TRBJ2-1; D uncertain. The CDR3 is made up of 13 amino acids. V lost 7 bases, J lost 8 bases, and 18 bases lay in between. Germline CDR1 is DFQATT and CDR2 is SNEGSKA (reference sequence). CDR3 in DNA: TGCAGTGTACACCGCCGAGATATGGATGAGCAGTTCTTC. It yields the protein CSVHRRDMDEQFF.

This clonotype came up many times. The rearrangement joins TRBV6-5 to TRBJ2-3; 7 bases align to TRBD1. This CDR3 is 15 amino acids long. CDR1 is MNHEY, CDR2 SVGAGI, per germline. V gave up 5 bases and J gave up 2 bases; unmatched junction bases: 7. The CDR3 reads CASSPRDSTTDTQYF. Written as DNA, the CDR3 is TGTGCCAGCAGTCCACGGGACAGTACCACAGATACGCAGTATTTT.

This clonotype has a count of ten or more. The chain has TRBV7-9 and TRBJ2-7, with 7 bases lining up with TRBD1. The CDR3 runs to 17 residues. Germline V gives CDR1 SEHNR, CDR2 FQNEAQ (reference sequence). V was clipped by 2 bases and J by 2 bases; unmatched bases: 12. DNA of the CDR3: TGTGCCAGCAGCTTATATACATTGAGGGACAGAGCCTACGAGCAGTACTTC. It yields the protein CASSLYTLRDRAYEQYF.